Below are 10 T cell receptor beta chains sequenced from a single sample in a study of T cells in Graves' hyperthyroidism and ophthalmopathy. Researchers took RNA transcripts and amplified the TCR beta CDR3 regions from them. A set of HTBI primers served as the primers for a first-round RT-PCR of the TCR CDR3. A single record per CDR3 protein comes from TCRdb applying MiXCR to the multiplex PCR reads. Among just under 750,000 distinct CDR3 sequences listed, roughly a third were seen once. Sample: blood. These receptors were obtained from a woman in her forties with Graves' hyperthyroidism.

The chain employs TRBV10-3 and TRBJ2-2; the D is unclear. CDR1 and CDR2 (germline): ENHRY, SYGVKD. Trimming removed 5 bases at V and 7 bases at J, with 2 bases between. The CDR3 is 10 amino acids. The CDR3 DNA sequence: TGTGCCATCAGTCGCGGGGAGCTGTTTTTT. Translation gives CAISRGELFF.

This clonotype was counted between two and nine times. This chain connects TRBV7-2 to TRBJ2-7; weak D call: TRBD1 (5 bases). Trimming pared 8 bases from V and 2 bases from J, leaving 31 bases between. Germline V gene data show CDR1 as SGHTA and CDR2 as FQGNSA. The CDR3 totals 19 residues. The CDR3 DNA sequence: TGTGCCAGCCGAGCGATAAGAATCACCGACAGAGAAAATCCCTACGAGCAGTACTTC. Amino acid sequence: CASRAIRITDRENPYEQYF.

CDR3 loop: CASSQGGRNEKLFF. In DNA form, the CDR3 reads TGTGCCAGCAGCCAGGGAGGGAGGAATGAAAAACTGTTTTTT. The gene calls are TRBV11-2 and TRBJ1-4, with a possible D match to TRBD1 (5 bases). This CDR3 contains 14 residues. V was cut by 5 bases and J by 5 bases, with 12 bases left in between. CDR1 is SGHAT, CDR2 FQNNGV, per germline.

Comment on this clonotype: This could be a read error, since a much larger clone is one nucleotide away. The chain links TRBV29-1 to TRBJ2-5, with D possibly TRBD2 on 5 matching bases. This CDR3 spans 10 amino acids. Trimming pared 3 bases from V and 9 bases from J, leaving 8 bases between. The germline V gene has CDR1 SQVTM and CDR2 ANQGSEA. In DNA form, the CDR3 reads TGCAGCGTTGACGACGGGGCCCAGTACTTC. As protein: CSVDDGAQYF.

A word on this clonotype: Germline is not matched at one junction end, which may reflect a read error. V gene TRBV7-1 combines with J gene TRBJ1-3, with D perhaps TRBD1 (5 bases). TRBV7-1 counts as an open reading frame of uncertain function. This CDR3 comprises 16 residues. For the CDR3, the DNA is TGCGCCAGCAGCCAGTACTCCCGGGCCCCGGGGGACACCATATATTTT. It translates to CASSQYSRAPGDTIYF.

This clonotype was recorded many times. This chain links TRBV14 with TRBJ2-7, with D maybe TRBD2 (6 bases). There are 14 residues in the CDR3. From germline, CDR1 is SGHDN and CDR2 FVKESK. V shed 0 bases and J shed 7 bases, with 13 bases lying between them. The CDR3 spells CASSQDRDGREQYF. The CDR3 nucleotides are TGTGCCAGCAGCCAAGACAGGGATGGGAGGGAGCAGTACTTC.

This clonotype was detected only a few times. The chain is built from TRBV9 and TRBJ2-7; 7 bases fit TRBD1. CDR1 SGDLS and CDR2 YYNGEE come from the germline V gene. This CDR3 region has 16 residues. Trimming at V came to 3 bases and at J to 0 bases, leaving 9 bases not matched to a gene. This CDR3 reads CASSDRLTGSSYEQYF. Written as DNA, the CDR3 is TGTGCCAGCAGCGACCGTCTGACAGGGAGCTCCTACGAGCAGTACTTC.

A remark on this clonotype: A much larger clone lies one base from this, so it may be a read error. The V and J genes are TRBV7-2 and TRBJ1-5; 7 bases align to TRBD1. Germline V gene lookup returns CDR1 SGHTA and CDR2 FQGNSA. The CDR3 contains 15 residues. Trimming removed 1 base from V and 6 bases from J; junction bases left unmatched: 6. CDR3 amino acids: CASSLEATGSQPQHF. The CDR3 DNA reads TGTGCCAGCAGCTTAGAGGCGACAGGGAGTCAGCCCCAGCATTTT.

Comment on this clonotype: This may come from a read error, since a much larger clone is one base off. The chain carries TRBV10-3 and TRBJ1-2; the match to TRBD1 covers 7 bases. This CDR3 is built from 14 residues. The trim removed 6 bases at V and 3 bases at J, leaving 7 bases unmatched. In germline, CDR1 is ENHRY, CDR2 SYGVKD. This chain's CDR3 is CAISYGTDYYGYTF. CDR3 sequence (DNA): TGTGCCATCAGCTACGGGACAGATTACTATGGCTACACCTTC.

This chain connects TRBV25-1 to TRBJ1-2, with 7 bases fitting TRBD1. CDR1 is MGHDK, CDR2 SYGVNS, per germline. CDR3 length: 16 amino acids. V was pared by 4 bases and J by 2 bases, with 10 bases of the junction left unmatched. CDR3 nucleotides: TGTGCCAGCAGTGCTAGAAGACCGGGACAGAACTATGGCTACACCTTC. Translation: CASSARRPGQNYGYTF.